A selection of T cell receptor beta chains follows, all from one sample in a study of CXCR3-negative and CXCR3-positive naive CD8 T cells. TCRdb re-called the 5' RACE reads and gives one entry per CDR3 protein, without DNA. The sample holds about 130,000 distinct CDR3 sequences. The sample comprised naive CXCR3- CD8+ T cells from blood. These receptors all come from a human donor in good health. Some clones in this sample may be carry-over from other donors' samples. CDR3s include the opening cysteine and the closing phenylalanine or tryptophan.

CDR3 protein | V gene | CDR3 length | J gene
CSVVDGTGTYEQYF | TRBV29-1 | 14 | TRBJ2-7
CASSPRRGGEVTGELFF | TRBV7-8 | 17 | TRBJ2-2
CASSFASGGQTWDTQYF | TRBV5-6 | 17 | TRBJ2-3
CASSLKGLAGGPDYNEQFF | TRBV5-4 | 19 | TRBJ2-1
CASSESPGGDLDSPLHF | TRBV9 | 17 | TRBJ1-6
CASKLSGTSGRTGTGELFF | TRBV12-3/TRBV12-4 | 19 | TRBJ2-2
CSVGYRVSTDTQYF | TRBV29-1 | 14 | TRBJ2-3
CAISESAGGNYNEQFF | TRBV10-3 | 16 | TRBJ2-1
CASSHAFLPGENYGYTF | TRBV14 | 17 | TRBJ1-2
CASSWYSTGLHYEQYF | TRBV14 | 16 | TRBJ2-7
CASSLDEGALNEQFF | TRBV11-2 | 15 | TRBJ2-1
CASSGIDRGGNEQFF | TRBV7-9 | 15 | TRBJ2-1
CASSIDILQPQHF | TRBV19 | 13 | TRBJ1-5
CASSWTGSNEKLFF | TRBV7-9 | 14 | TRBJ1-4
CASSEYNRGETQYF | TRBV25-1 | 14 | TRBJ2-5
CSARDRFQETQYF | TRBV20-1 | 13 | TRBJ2-5
CSARAGIYGYTF | TRBV20-1 | 12 | TRBJ1-2
CASSSGSDGEQFF | TRBV7-3 | 13 | TRBJ2-1
CASTLGSNTEAFF | TRBV12-3/TRBV12-4 | 13 | TRBJ1-1
CASSWSLAAGSSYNEQFF | TRBV5-1 | 18 | TRBJ2-1
CSATSDLNTEAFF | TRBV20-1 | 13 | TRBJ1-1
CASSPPARQGIHEQYF | TRBV28 | 16 | TRBJ2-7
CSVSRDGSSYEQYF | TRBV29-1 | 14 | TRBJ2-7
CASSLVFTGNEQFF | TRBV5-1 | 14 | TRBJ2-1
CASRSSARETQYF | TRBV12-2 | 13 | TRBJ2-5
CASSPSGSRRDTEAFF | TRBV21-1 | 16 | TRBJ1-1
CASSRGLVVNEQFF | TRBV7-6 | 14 | TRBJ2-1
CASRRDRVDEQFF | TRBV6-5 | 13 | TRBJ2-1
CSVDRAGETQYF | TRBV29-1 | 12 | TRBJ2-5
CASSSDIDGYTF | TRBV7-9 | 12 | TRBJ1-2
CASSQEVQGWTGELFF | TRBV4-3 | 16 | TRBJ2-2
CASSSGTTFEDTQYF | TRBV7-6 | 15 | TRBJ2-3
CASSSGLADSYEQYF | TRBV7-3 | 15 | TRBJ2-7
CASSLATGLNTEAFF | TRBV12-3/TRBV12-4 | 15 | TRBJ1-1
CASSEGEKLFF | TRBV25-1 | 11 | TRBJ1-4
CASSLEIGQGGFEQYF | TRBV28 | 16 | TRBJ2-7
CATLGLSRIGGTDTQYF | TRBV28 | 17 | TRBJ2-3
CASGPRQGSGANVLTF | TRBV27 | 16 | TRBJ2-6
CASSFRGRKDTEAFF | TRBV28 | 15 | TRBJ1-1
CASSRQGYGAGTDTQYF | TRBV12-3/TRBV12-4 | 17 | TRBJ2-3
CASSFSGTGVGTEAFF | TRBV5-1 | 16 | TRBJ1-1
CASSSTSGRAFEQYF | TRBV7-9 | 15 | TRBJ2-7
CASISGTGPHEQYF | TRBV7-8 | 14 | TRBJ2-7
CASSLDGTGGSYNEQFF | TRBV5-1 | 17 | TRBJ2-1
CASSLSWTKQDEQFF | TRBV5-4 | 15 | TRBJ2-1
CASSSRTGQSSYEQYF | TRBV27 | 16 | TRBJ2-7
CASSLEDRSSPETQYF | TRBV13 | 16 | TRBJ2-5
CATSGADRAGQPQHF | TRBV24-1 | 15 | TRBJ1-5